These T cell receptor beta chains were read from a single sample in a study of early T cells in non-severe SARS-CoV-2 infection. TCRdb independently ran MiXCR on the 5' RACE reads; one entry per CDR3 protein. The sample contains around 79,000 distinct CDR3 sequences, around 11% of which appear only once. The input for sequencing was whole blood, taken at baseline. Receptor source: an adult who was a healthcare worker with PCR-confirmed SARS-CoV-2 infection or an uninfected control (not recorded which). The CDR3 runs from the conserved cysteine through the conserved F or W. D genes are given only for firm matches. Rows give clone size only sometimes, using once, few, many, or a class for an expanded clone.

d_call	clone_size	v_call	j_call	cdr3_nt	cdr3_aa
-	many	TRBV6-1	TRBJ1-1	TGTGCCAGCAGGGGACCGAACACTGAAGCTTTCTTT	CASRGPNTEAFF
-	few	TRBV18	TRBJ2-3	TGTGCCAGCTCACCATGGGACGGGGGCCGTGCGGGCACAGATACGCAGTATTTT	CASSPWDGGRAGTDTQYF
-	few	TRBV5-5	TRBJ1-1	TGTGCCAGCAGCTTGAGGTCCTTACCGAACACTGAAGCTTTCTTT	CASSLRSLPNTEAFF
-	few	TRBV19	TRBJ1-5	TGTGCCAGTAGTAGCGCCCCCACCTACAGGGATGGCAATCAGCCCCAGCATTTT	CASSSAPTYRDGNQPQHF
-	-	TRBV6-2/TRBV6-3	TRBJ1-1	TGTGCCAGCCAGGACAGAGAGAACACTGAAGCTTTCTTT	CASQDRENTEAFF
-	few	TRBV4-3	TRBJ2-1	TGCGCCAGCAGCCAAGATGGCAGACTAAGGTCCTACAATGAGCAGTTCTTC	CASSQDGRLRSYNEQFF
TRBD1	few	TRBV28	TRBJ1-2	TGTGCCAGCAGTTTGGACAGGGAGACGTTTTACTATGGCTACACCTTC	CASSLDRETFYYGYTF
-	-	TRBV12-3/TRBV12-4	TRBJ1-4	TGTGCCAGCAGTTTACTTCGGGGCAAACTGTTTTTT	CASSLLRGKLFF
-	many	TRBV19	TRBJ2-7	TGTGCCAGTAGTATTTGGACAGATTACGAGCAGTACTTC	CASSIWTDYEQYF
-	many	TRBV20-1	TRBJ2-7	TGCAGTGTGGCAGGGGAACGGCGGGCCTACGAGCAGTACTTC	CSVAGERRAYEQYF
-	-	TRBV7-2	TRBJ2-7	TGTGCCAGCAGTTTAATTCCGCCCTCCTACGAGCAGTACTTC	CASSLIPPSYEQYF
TRBD2	many	TRBV12-3/TRBV12-4	TRBJ2-3	TGTGCCAGCATTCATAGCGGGGGGGCCATAGATACGCAGTATTTT	CASIHSGGAIDTQYF
-	few	TRBV7-6	TRBJ2-5	TGTGCCAGCAGCTTATGGGCCAGCCAAGAGACCCAGTACTTC	CASSLWASQETQYF
TRBD2	-	TRBV7-6	TRBJ2-3	TGTGCCAGCAGCTCCCGGACTAGCGGGGCAGATACGCAGTATTTT	CASSSRTSGADTQYF
-	many	TRBV12-3/TRBV12-4	TRBJ1-6	TGTGCCAGCAGTTTAGGGGGATCTGGTTCACCCCTCCACTTT	CASSLGGSGSPLHF
-	many	TRBV20-1	TRBJ1-2	TGCAGCTCGGGGGCAGTGGGGGATGTGATGGGCTACACCTTC	CSSGAVGDVMGYTF
TRBD2	few	TRBV11-2	TRBJ2-1	TGTGCCAGCAGCTTAGGGCTAGCGGGGGGCTACAATGAGCAGTTCTTC	CASSLGLAGGYNEQFF
-	many	TRBV7-2	TRBJ2-5	TGTGCCAGCAGTTTTTCCCTTAAGCTGGGCCAAGAGACCCAGTACTTC	CASSFSLKLGQETQYF
-	many	TRBV5-4	TRBJ2-5	TGTGCCAGCAGCTTGGCTGAGGCATTACAAGAGACCCAGTACTTC	CASSLAEALQETQYF
TRBD1	many	TRBV12-3/TRBV12-4	TRBJ1-1	TGTGCCAGCAGTAACAGGGGGCTGGTGAACACTGAAGCTTTCTTT	CASSNRGLVNTEAFF
-	-	TRBV9	TRBJ2-2	TGTGCCAGCAGCGTTTTAGGGGGAATCACCGGGGAGCTGTTTTTT	CASSVLGGITGELFF
-	few	TRBV7-2	TRBJ2-3	TGTGCCAGCAGCTTCGCAAGGCAGACAGATACGCAGTATTTT	CASSFARQTDTQYF
-	many	TRBV12-3/TRBV12-4	TRBJ2-1	TGTGCCAGCAGTTTTAATAATGAGCAGTTCTTC	CASSFNNEQFF
-	-	TRBV7-2	TRBJ2-7	TGTGCCAGCAGCTTAATAAGTTACGAGCAGTACTTC	CASSLISYEQYF
TRBD2	-	TRBV6-5	TRBJ2-1	TGTGCCAGCAGTTACTACGCGACTAGCGGGGTTGGTGAGCAGTTCTTC	CASSYYATSGVGEQFF
-	many	TRBV14	TRBJ2-5	TGTGCCAGCAGCCTAGGCCTCGGACTACACCGGGCCTTCTTC	CASSLGLGLHRAFF
TRBD2	many	TRBV6-5	TRBJ2-3	TGTGCCAGCAGTTACAGCGGGGGCACAGATACGCAGTATTTT	CASSYSGGTDTQYF
TRBD1	few	TRBV11-2	TRBJ2-2	TGTGCCATCCAGGGGCGCTTAAGACAGGGAATCGGGGAGCTGTTTTTT	CAIQGRLRQGIGELFF
TRBD1	few	TRBV29-1	TRBJ2-1	TGCAGCGTTGAGGGGGACAGGATGAATGAGCAGTTCTTC	CSVEGDRMNEQFF
TRBD2	many	TRBV29-1	TRBJ2-1	TGCAGCGTTGGACTAGCGGGGGCCTACAATGAGCAGTTCTTC	CSVGLAGAYNEQFF
-	-	TRBV27	TRBJ2-3	TGTGCCAGCAGTTTGAGGACAGACCGATCAGATACGCAGTATTTT	CASSLRTDRSDTQYF
TRBD2	few	TRBV5-4	TRBJ2-5	TGTGCCAGCAGCCCGCCGAGAGCGGGGGGGCCGGAGACCCAGTACTTC	CASSPPRAGGPETQYF
-	-	TRBV29-1	TRBJ1-2	TGCAGTACCTCCGGGGACCTCTCATATGGCTACACCTTC	CSTSGDLSYGYTF
TRBD1	many	TRBV20-1	TRBJ2-2	TGCAGTGCTAAAACCTCGGACAGGGAAACCGGGGAGCTGTTTTTT	CSAKTSDRETGELFF
-	-	TRBV20-1	TRBJ2-1	TGCAGTGCTAGAGATCTGGACAGAGCCTACAATGAGCAGTTCTTC	CSARDLDRAYNEQFF
-	few	TRBV12-3/TRBV12-4	TRBJ1-1	TGTGCCAGCAGTTTAGGGGGGGCTGTGAACACTGAAGCTTTCTTT	CASSLGGAVNTEAFF
-	many	TRBV7-3	TRBJ2-2	TGTGCCAGCAGAATGACAGGGACTAACACCGGGGAGCTGTTTTTT	CASRMTGTNTGELFF
-	-	TRBV12-3/TRBV12-4	TRBJ1-6	TGTGCCAGCAGTGTTGAAAGCTCCTATAATTCACCCCTCCACTTT	CASSVESSYNSPLHF
-	many	TRBV28	TRBJ1-2	TGTGCCAGCAGTTTGACAGGAAACGACCTTTATGGCTACACCTTC	CASSLTGNDLYGYTF
-	many	TRBV7-2	TRBJ2-2	TGTGCCAGCAGCTCGATCGGGGAGCTGTTTTTT	CASSSIGELFF
TRBD1	many	TRBV2	TRBJ2-7	TGTGCCAGCGTGGGACAGGGCCGCGAGCAGTACTTC	CASVGQGREQYF
-	many	TRBV11-2	TRBJ2-1	TGTGCCAGCAGCTTATATAGGGCAGGGGAGAATGAGCAGTTCTTC	CASSLYRAGENEQFF